This record looks at one TCR beta chain sequence and its context. CDR3 length: 18 residues. The germline V gene encodes CDR1 SGHAT and CDR2 FQNNGV. V was clipped by 5 bases and J by 4 bases; unmatched bases: 16. This specimen belongs to a study of blood T cell repertoires in COVID-19. Original data processing: How many nucleated cells were present was estimated from reference gene primer amplification. Here immunoSEQ multiplex PCR was the method, and the copy in TCRdb shows in-frame clones only, minus some. V and J calls and clone size are copied from that table; D and trimming were computed from the DNA. This repertoire shows some 200,000 clones, roughly 86% found once; its top ten account for around 12%.

The sequenced material came from peripheral blood. This sequence originates from a woman in her thirties or forties with acute or convalescent COVID-19. The chain carries TRBV11-2 and TRBJ2-3; 9 bases line up with TRBD2. The CDR3 spells CASSPRRRGGGAADTQYF. CDR3 nucleotide sequence: TGTGCCAGCAGCCCCCGCCGGAGGGGCGGGGGGGCCGCAGATACGCAGTATTTT.